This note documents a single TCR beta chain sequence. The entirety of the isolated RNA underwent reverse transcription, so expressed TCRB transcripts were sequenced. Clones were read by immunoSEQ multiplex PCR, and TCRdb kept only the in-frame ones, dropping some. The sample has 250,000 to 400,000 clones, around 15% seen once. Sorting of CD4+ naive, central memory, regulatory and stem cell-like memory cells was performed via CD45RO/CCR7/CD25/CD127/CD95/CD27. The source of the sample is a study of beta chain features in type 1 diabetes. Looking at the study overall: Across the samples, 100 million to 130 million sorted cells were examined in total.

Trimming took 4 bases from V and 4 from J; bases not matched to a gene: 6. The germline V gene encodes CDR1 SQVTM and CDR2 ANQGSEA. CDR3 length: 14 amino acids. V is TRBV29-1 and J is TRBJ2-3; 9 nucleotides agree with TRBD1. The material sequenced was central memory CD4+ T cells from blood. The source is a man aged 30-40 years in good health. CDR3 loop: CSVANTGGADTQYF. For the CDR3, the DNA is TGCAGCGTTGCCAACACAGGGGGCGCAGATACGCAGTATTTT.